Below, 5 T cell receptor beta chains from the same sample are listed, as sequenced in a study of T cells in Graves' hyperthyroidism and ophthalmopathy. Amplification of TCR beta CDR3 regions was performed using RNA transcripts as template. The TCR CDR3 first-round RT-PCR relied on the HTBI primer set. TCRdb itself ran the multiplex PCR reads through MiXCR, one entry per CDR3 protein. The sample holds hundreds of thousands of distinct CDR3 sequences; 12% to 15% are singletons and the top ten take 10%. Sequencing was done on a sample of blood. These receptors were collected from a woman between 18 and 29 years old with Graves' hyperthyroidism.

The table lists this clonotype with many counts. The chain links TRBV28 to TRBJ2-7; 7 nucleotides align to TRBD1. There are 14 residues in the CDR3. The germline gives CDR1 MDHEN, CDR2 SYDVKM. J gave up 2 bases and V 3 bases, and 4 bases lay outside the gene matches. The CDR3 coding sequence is TGTGCCAGCAGTTTGCCGGGGACAGCCTACGAGCAGTACTTC. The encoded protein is CASSLPGTAYEQYF.

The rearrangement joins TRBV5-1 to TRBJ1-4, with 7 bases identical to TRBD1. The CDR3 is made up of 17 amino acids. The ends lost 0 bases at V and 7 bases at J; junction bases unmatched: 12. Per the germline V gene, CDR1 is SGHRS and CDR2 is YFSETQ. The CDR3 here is CASSLALTGAFGEKLFF. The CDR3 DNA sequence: TGCGCCAGCAGCTTGGCCCTTACAGGGGCATTTGGTGAAAAACTGTTTTTT.

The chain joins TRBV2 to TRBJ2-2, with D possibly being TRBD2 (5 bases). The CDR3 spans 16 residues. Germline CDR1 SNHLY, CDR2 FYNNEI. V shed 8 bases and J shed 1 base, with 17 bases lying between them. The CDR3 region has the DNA TGTGCCAGCTCCAACTTACTAGTCCTGAACACCGGGGAGCTGTTTTTT. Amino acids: CASSNLLVLNTGELFF.

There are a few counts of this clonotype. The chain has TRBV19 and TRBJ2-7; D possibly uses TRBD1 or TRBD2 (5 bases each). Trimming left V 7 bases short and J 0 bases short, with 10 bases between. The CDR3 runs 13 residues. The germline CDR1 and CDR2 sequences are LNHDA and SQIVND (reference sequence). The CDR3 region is CASTPGPSYEQYF. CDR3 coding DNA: TGTGCCAGTACCCCGGGACCCTCCTACGAGCAGTACTTC. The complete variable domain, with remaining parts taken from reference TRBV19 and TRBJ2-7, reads DGGITQSPKYLFRKEGQNVTLSCEQNLNHDAMYWYRQDPGQGLRLIYYSQIVNDFQKGDIAEGYSVSREKKESFPLTVTSAQKNPTAFYLCASTPGPSYEQYFGPGTRLTVT.

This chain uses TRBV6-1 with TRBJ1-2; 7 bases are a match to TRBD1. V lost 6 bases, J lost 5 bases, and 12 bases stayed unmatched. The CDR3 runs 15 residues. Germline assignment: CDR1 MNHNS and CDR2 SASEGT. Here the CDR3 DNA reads TGTGCCAGCAGACAACAAGGACAGGTGGATTATGGCTACACCTTC. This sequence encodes CASRQQGQVDYGYTF.